The 17 T cell receptor beta chains below were found in one sample sequenced in a study of CXCR3-negative and CXCR3-positive naive CD8 T cells. The authors prepared UMI-labeled TRB cDNA libraries by 5' RACE. TCRdb reprocessed the 5' RACE reads, keeping one entry per CDR3 protein, no DNA. The sample holds 100,000 to 150,000 distinct CDR3 sequences. Study findings and constraints: For CXCR3-positive naive cells, TRB CDR3s were more hydrophobic than those of CXCR3-negative naive cells.

Their antigen targets remain unknown. Sequenced sample: naive CXCR3+ CD8+ T cells from blood. As for subset: CD45RO-CCR7+CD27+CD95- naive CD8+ T cells expressing CXCR3 (TNR3+). The receptor set was obtained from a human donor in good health. Some clones in this sample may be carry-over from other donors' samples.

The chain combines TRBV30 with TRBJ1-4; there is no DNA to check the TCRdb D call of TRBD1. There are 18 residues in the CDR3. Germline values: CDR1 GTSNPN, CDR2 SVGIG (reference sequence). The chain's CDR3 is CAWAGQSQVWTTNEKLFF.

This rearrangement joins TRBV12-3 or TRBV12-4 to TRBJ2-5; TCRdb outputs TRBD1, but without DNA this stays unchecked. This CDR3 has 14 amino acids. The CDR3 sequence: CASSHRDREETQYF.

This chain connects TRBV2 to TRBJ2-7; TCRdb selects TRBD2, and the lack of DNA leaves this call unchecked. This CDR3 is built from 15 residues. CDR1 and CDR2 (germline): SNHLY, FYNNEI. CDR3 region: CAIRELAGASYEQYF.

The chain uses TRBV10-3 and TRBJ1-1. This CDR3 contains 13 residues. CDR1 and CDR2 from the germline V gene are ENHRY and SYGVKD. The CDR3 protein is CAISGTENTEAFF.

The rearrangement joins TRBV29-1 to TRBJ2-7. Germline CDR1 reads SQVTM; CDR2 reads ANQGSEA. CDR3 length equals 14 residues. CDR3 sequence reads: CSVERPGSPYEQYF.

The chain is built from TRBV7-2 and TRBJ2-7. This CDR3 has 12 amino acids. CDR1 and CDR2 (germline): SGHTA, FQGNSA. The CDR3 region is CASTYGRYEQYF.

The J gene is TRBJ2-7, the V gene TRBV7-8; TCRdb picks TRBD2, but there is no DNA to check that call. CDR3 length equals 16 residues. The germline V gene has CDR1 SGHVS and CDR2 FQNEAQ. This CDR3 reads CASGGEGLPVTYEQYF. The full variable domain, completed using reference TRBV7-8 and TRBJ2-7, is GAGVSQSPRYKVAKRGQDVALRCDPISGHVSLFWYQQALGQGPEFLTYFQNEAQLDKSGLPSDRFFAERPEGSVSTLKIQRTQQEDSAVYLCASGGEGLPVTYEQYFGPGTRLTVT.

This chain connects TRBV4-1 to TRBJ2-1; TCRdb designates TRBD1, a call that cannot be tested without DNA. This CDR3 is built from 15 residues. Germline CDR1 MGHRA, CDR2 YSYEKL. CDR3 residues: CASSQGVGAYNEQFF.

V and J are TRBV24-1 and TRBJ2-2. The CDR3 is 13 amino acids. The germline CDR1 and CDR2 sequences are KGHDR and SFDVKD. The CDR3 loop reads CATSDQNTGELFF.

This chain joins TRBV10-2 and TRBJ1-5. The CDR3 has 14 residues. In germline, CDR1 is WSHSY, CDR2 SAAADI. This chain's CDR3 is CASSETQVYQPQHF.

This chain links TRBV4-1 with TRBJ1-6; the D call of TRBD1 rests on TCRdb alone, since no DNA is present to check it. Per the germline V gene, CDR1 is MGHRA and CDR2 is YSYEKL. This CDR3 is built from 14 residues. The CDR3 sequence is CASSQGGANSPLHF.

CDR3 in amino acids: CASSSGPLAGIYEQYF. V is TRBV7-6 and J is TRBJ2-7; TCRdb's D gene call, TRBD2, goes unchecked for lack of DNA. Germline V CDR1 and CDR2: SGHVS, FNYEAQ. CDR3 length equals 16 residues.

V and J are TRBV29-1 and TRBJ1-5. CDR3 length: 12 amino acids. Germline loops: CDR1 SQVTM, CDR2 ANQGSEA. CDR3: CSVEGRNQPQHF. The whole variable domain, remainder taken from reference TRBV29-1 and TRBJ1-5, is SAVISQKPSRDICQRGTSLTIQCQVDSQVTMMFWYRQQPGQSLTLIATANQGSEATYESGFVIDKFPISRPNLTFSTLTVSNMSPEDSSIYLCSVEGRNQPQHFGDGTRLSIL.

J is TRBJ2-7 and V is TRBV5-5; lacking DNA, the TRBD1 call made by TCRdb goes unchecked. The CDR3 has 16 amino acids. CDR1 and CDR2 (germline): SGHKS, YYEKEE (reference sequence). The CDR3 is CASSPPQGTDGYEQYF.

The chain uses TRBV6-5 and TRBJ2-6. This CDR3 contains 14 residues. Germline V CDR1 and CDR2: MNHEY, SVGAGI. The CDR3 sequence: CASKELLGANVLTF.

The rearrangement links TRBV28 to TRBJ2-2; TCRdb reports TRBD1, a call that lacks DNA to check it against. CDR1 MDHEN and CDR2 SYDVKM come from the germline V gene. The CDR3 totals 14 residues. The CDR3 loop is CASTPDTNTGELFF.

The chain recombines TRBV7-9 with TRBJ1-6. In germline, CDR1 is SEHNR, CDR2 FQNEAQ (reference sequence). This CDR3 is 17 amino acids long. The CDR3 protein is CASSFGPRESYNSPLHF.